Below, 5 T cell receptor beta chains from the same sample are listed, as sequenced in a study of regulatory T cells in long-lasting Graves disease. Time point of the sample: persistent/refractory GD, antithyroid drugs over 5 years with positive TRAb. Scientists built the TCR library using RNA that was extracted from PBMCs. Arm-PCR of CDR3 regions and iRepertoire HTBI primers were used to build TCR beta libraries. TCRdb called the multiplex PCR reads again in MiXCR, with one record for every CDR3 protein. The sample shows around 460,000 distinct CDR3 sequences, 20% to 25% of them seen only once. Sequenced here: peripheral blood mononuclear cells (PBMCs), sampled when the disease was refractory, from a patient treated with antithyroid drugs. The receptors originated from a female donor with Graves disease.

A few counts support this clonotype. The V call is TRBV28, the J call TRBJ2-7; D may correspond to TRBD1 or TRBD2 (6 bases each). From germline, CDR1 is MDHEN and CDR2 SYDVKM. The CDR3 spans 14 residues. This chain's CDR3 is CVTTGGDISYEQYF. Here the CDR3 DNA reads TGTGTCACGACCGGCGGGGACATAAGCTACGAGCAGTACTTC.

This clonotype was seen a few times. The gene calls are TRBV19 and TRBJ2-5; D gene ambiguous. The CDR3 spans 12 residues. Trimming cost V 4 bases and J 4 bases, with 7 bases left between them. In germline, CDR1 is LNHDA, CDR2 SQIVND (reference sequence). Here the CDR3 reads CASSKVGETQYF. For the CDR3, the DNA is TGTGCCAGTAGTAAGGTTGGAGAGACCCAGTACTTC.

Many counts were recorded for this clonotype. The chain has TRBV28 and TRBJ2-5; TRBD2 matches 8 bases. The V gene end was trimmed by 2 bases and the J gene end by 1 base; junction bases not matched to a gene: 3. The CDR3 is made up of 15 amino acids. The germline CDR1 and CDR2 sequences are MDHEN and SYDVKM. CDR3 bases: TGTGCCAGCAGTTTAGCGGGGGGTAGCCAAGAGACCCAGTACTTC. It is translated as CASSLAGGSQETQYF.

This rearrangement joins TRBV10-3 to TRBJ1-5; D gene uncertain. Trimming removed 4 bases at V and 7 bases at J, with 11 bases between. Germline V gives CDR1 ENHRY, CDR2 SYGVKD. CDR3 size: 13 residues. The CDR3 region is CAISGAAMQPQHF. In DNA, the CDR3 is TGTGCCATCAGTGGGGCTGCGATGCAGCCCCAGCATTTT.

Ten or more counts support this clonotype. The chain carries TRBV2 and TRBJ1-5, with D hard to call. Germline V lookup: CDR1 SNHLY, CDR2 FYNNEI. The CDR3 runs 13 residues. V was trimmed by 7 bases and J by 4 bases, leaving 11 bases between them. The CDR3 loop is CASNWIENQPQHF. Written as DNA, the CDR3 is TGTGCCAGCAATTGGATAGAGAATCAGCCCCAGCATTTT.